These T cell receptor beta chains were read from a single sample in a study of PD-1 blockade in classical Hodgkin lymphoma. Clones were read by immunoSEQ multiplex PCR, and TCRdb kept only the in-frame ones, dropping some. This table holds fewer than 30,000 clones, roughly 90% found once. The source material was CD4+ T cells from blood. The receptors shown here come from a human donor with classical Hodgkin lymphoma. The CDR3 runs from the conserved cysteine through the conserved F or W. The D gene is left open where the match is weak. Clone size is stated in some rows and not others, as once, few, many or a class when expanded.

-,TRBJ2-1,TRBV7-9,-,CASSLAGHSYNEQFF,TGTGCCAGCAGCTTAGCGGGGCACTCCTACAATGAGCAGTTCTTC
-,TRBJ2-2,TRBV5-1,once,CASSLEAWVGTGELFF,TGCGCCAGCAGCTTGGAGGCTTGGGTAGGCACCGGGGAGCTGTTTTTT
-,TRBJ2-1,TRBV2,-,CASSEYQAITEQFF,TGTGCCAGCAGTGAGTATCAAGCAATCACTGAGCAGTTCTTC
TRBD1,TRBJ2-7,TRBV6-1,-,CASSADRVSSEQYF,TGTGCCAGCAGTGCGGACAGGGTCTCCTCCGAGCAGTACTTC
-,TRBJ1-6,TRBV7-2,-,CASSWGDNSPLHF,TGTGCCAGCAGCTGGGGAGATAATTCACCCCTCCACTTT
-,TRBJ1-5,TRBV5-6,-,CASSVRASNQPQHF,TGTGCCAGCAGCGTGCGAGCTAGCAATCAGCCCCAGCATTTT
-,TRBJ1-1,TRBV27,-,CASSLSGNMNTEAFF,TGTGCCAGCAGTTTATCGGGAAACATGAACACTGAAGCTTTCTTT
TRBD2,TRBJ2-3,TRBV5-1,-,CASSLGTSGSLDTQYF,TGCGCCAGCAGCTTGGGGACTAGCGGGAGTCTGGATACGCAGTATTTT
TRBD1,TRBJ2-5,TRBV19,few,CASSIRSGQDQLLWGQETQYF,TGTGCCAGTAGTATACGATCTGGACAGGATCAATTACTATGGGGCCAAGAGACCCAGTACTTC
-,TRBJ1-1,TRBV7-2,-,CASSLEGAGDTEAFF,TGTGCCAGCAGCTTAGAGGGAGCAGGGGACACTGAAGCTTTCTTT
-,TRBJ2-7,TRBV14,-,CASSQDAPPVGEQYF,TGTGCCAGCAGCCAAGACGCCCCCCCGGTGGGAGAGCAGTACTTC
TRBD2,TRBJ2-5,TRBV29-1,-,CSASIAGRQETQYF,TGCAGCGCTAGTATAGCGGGACGACAAGAGACCCAGTACTTC
-,TRBJ1-5,TRBV7-2,-,CASSPRTVSNQPQHF,TGTGCCAGCAGCCCCAGGACAGTCAGCAATCAGCCCCAGCATTTT
TRBD1,TRBJ1-1,TRBV29-1,-,CSGRGLSSFTEAFF,TGCAGCGGCAGGGGGCTATCCTCTTTCACTGAAGCTTTCTTT
-,TRBJ1-2,TRBV11-2,-,CASSLGGRDGYTF,TGTGCCAGCAGCTTGGGGGGAAGAGACGGCTACACCTTC
-,TRBJ2-5,TRBV6-5,-,CASSSPTRRETQYF,TGTGCCAGCAGTTCCCCGACTAGGCGGGAGACCCAGTACTTC
-,TRBJ2-2,TRBV28,-,CASSLGGAGTGELFF,TGTGCCAGCAGTTTGGGGGGCGCGGGCACCGGGGAGCTGTTTTTT
-,TRBJ2-3,TRBV6-6,once,CASSYPRVDTQYF,TGTGCCAGCAGTTACCCCCGGGTGGATACGCAGTATTTT
TRBD1,TRBJ1-1,TRBV15,-,CATSILPGQGVNTEAFF,TGTGCCACCAGCATACTTCCGGGACAGGGCGTGAACACTGAAGCTTTCTTT
TRBD2,TRBJ2-7,TRBV5-4,-,CASSPGGLAGGDEQYF,TGTGCCAGCAGCCCTGGGGGGCTAGCGGGAGGAGACGAGCAGTACTTC
-,TRBJ2-7,TRBV6-6,-,CASSYDGSYEQYF,TGTGCCAGCAGTTATGACGGCTCCTACGAGCAGTACTTC
-,TRBJ2-5,TRBV13,-,CASSLKQEYQETQYF,TGTGCCAGCAGCTTAAAGCAGGAGTACCAAGAGACCCAGTACTTC
-,TRBJ2-5,TRBV20-1,-,CSARRETQYF,TGCAGTGCTAGAAGGGAGACCCAGTACTTC
-,TRBJ2-7,TRBV6-1,-,CASSELRGGEYEQYF,TGTGCCAGCAGTGAATTGAGGGGTGGTGAGTACGAGCAGTACTTC
-,TRBJ2-2,TRBV6-5,-,CASGGRPGELFF,TGTGCCAGCGGCGGGCGGCCCGGGGAGCTGTTTTTT
-,TRBJ2-5,TRBV7-3,-,CASSDQVQETQYF,TGTGCCAGCAGCGACCAAGTACAAGAGACCCAGTACTTC
-,TRBJ2-2,TRBV7-2,-,CASSLAASSTGELFF,TGTGCCAGCAGCTTAGCAGCTAGCTCCACCGGGGAGCTGTTTTTT
TRBD1,TRBJ2-4,TRBV19,-,CATRTGFLAKNIQYF,TGTGCCACCCGGACAGGCTTTCTAGCCAAAAACATTCAGTACTTC
TRBD1,TRBJ1-3,TRBV2,-,CASRTGLSSGNTIYF,TGTGCCAGCAGGACAGGGCTGAGCTCTGGAAACACCATATATTTT
TRBD2,TRBJ2-3,TRBV29-1,-,CSVAGLAGGGTSTDTQYF,TGCAGCGTCGCCGGACTAGCGGGAGGAGGGACTAGCACAGATACGCAGTATTTT
TRBD1,TRBJ2-1,TRBV25-1,-,CASSAPGQGSGNEQFF,TGTGCCAGCAGTGCCCCGGGACAGGGTTCGGGCAATGAGCAGTTCTTC
-,TRBJ2-5,TRBV12-5,-,CASGLGTEGETQYF,TGTGCTAGTGGTTTGGGGACAGAAGGAGAGACCCAGTACTTC
TRBD1,TRBJ2-7,TRBV4-3,-,CASSQDYRGDNYEQYF,TGCGCCAGCAGCCAAGACTACAGGGGGGATAACTACGAGCAGTACTTC
TRBD1,TRBJ2-6,TRBV2,-,CASSWTGRSGANVLTF,TGTGCCAGCAGCTGGACAGGGAGATCTGGGGCCAACGTCCTGACTTTC
TRBD1,TRBJ1-2,TRBV5-1,-,CASSLTPTPGQGDFSYTF,TGCGCCAGCAGCCTAACACCCACGCCGGGACAGGGGGATTTTAGCTACACCTTC
TRBD1,TRBJ1-2,TRBV27,-,CASSLDRDYGYTF,TGTGCCAGCAGTTTGGACAGGGACTATGGCTACACCTTC
-,TRBJ1-5,TRBV19,-,CASSSMLGGNQPQHF,TGTGCCAGTAGTAGTATGCTGGGCGGCAATCAGCCCCAGCATTTT
TRBD1,TRBJ1-5,TRBV5-5,-,CASSHGTGGNQPQHF,TGTGCCAGCAGCCATGGGACAGGGGGCAATCAGCCCCAGCATTTT
-,TRBJ1-5,TRBV28,-,CASSFGQNQPQHF,TGTGCCAGCAGTTTCGGACAGAATCAGCCCCAGCATTTT
-,TRBJ2-1,TRBV2,-,CASSTGTPSYNEQFF,TGTGCCAGCAGTACCGGGACTCCGTCCTACAATGAGCAGTTCTTC
-,TRBJ1-1,TRBV7-2,-,CASSPGMNTEAFF,TGTGCCAGCAGCCCAGGAATGAACACTGAAGCTTTCTTT
TRBD2,TRBJ2-1,TRBV5-4,-,CASSRTRTNEQFF,TGTGCCAGCAGCCGGACTAGAACTAATGAGCAGTTCTTC
-,TRBJ2-1,TRBV28,once,CASNRHSYNEQFF,TGTGCCAGCAACAGGCACTCCTACAATGAGCAGTTCTTC
-,TRBJ2-7,TRBV20-1,-,CSARGGYEQYF,TGCAGTGCTCGAGGCGGCTACGAGCAGTACTTC
TRBD2,TRBJ2-3,TRBV5-4,-,CASSLGLAGSTDTQYF,TGTGCCAGCAGCTTGGGACTAGCGGGGAGCACAGATACGCAGTATTTT
TRBD1,TRBJ2-7,TRBV5-1,-,CASSLDREGQYF,TGCGCCAGCAGCCTAGACAGGGAAGGACAGTACTTC
TRBD2,TRBJ2-1,TRBV7-9,-,CASSLVAGGYNEQFF,TGTGCCAGCAGCTTAGTTGCGGGAGGGTACAATGAGCAGTTCTTC
-,TRBJ2-7,TRBV2,-,CASSQSLGISYEQYF,TGTGCCAGCAGTCAGTCATTAGGGATCTCCTACGAGCAGTACTTC
TRBD1,TRBJ1-4,TRBV19,-,CASSKPGQANEKLFF,TGTGCCAGTAGTAAGCCGGGACAGGCTAATGAAAAACTGTTTTTT
-,TRBJ1-4,TRBV5-8,-,CASSLVRNEKLFF,TGTGCCAGCAGCTTGGTCCGAAATGAAAAACTGTTTTTT
TRBD1,TRBJ2-5,TRBV30,-,CAWTVGTGGYQETQYF,TGTGCCTGGACTGTGGGGACAGGGGGTTACCAAGAGACCCAGTACTTC